A single sample is the source of the 10 T cell receptor beta chains below, sequenced in a study of beta chain features in type 1 diabetes. cDNA synthesis used the whole RNA isolate, giving expressed TCRB sequences. Assay used: immunoSEQ multiplex PCR; TCRdb lists only in-frame clones, some missing. The sample records around 44,000 clones, approximately 49% being singletons. Sequencing was done on a sample of stem cell memory CD4+ T cells from blood. The source is a woman aged 30 to 39 in good health.

A few counts support this clone. The V and J genes are TRBV19 and TRBJ1-1, with D possibly being TRBD1 (5 bases). This CDR3 is built from 16 residues. Germline V gives CDR1 LNHDA, CDR2 SQIVND (reference sequence). V dropped 3 bases and J dropped 0 bases, with 14 bases sitting between them. The CDR3 nucleotides are TGTGCCAGTAGTATTCAGGGTGGGGTGTTGAACACTGAAGCTTTCTTT. Amino acids: CASSIQGGVLNTEAFF.

This clone has more than one count but fewer than ten. The chain couples TRBV23-1 to TRBJ2-2, with D hard to call. TRBV23-1 is known as an ORF, though its function is uncertain. V was trimmed by 0 bases and J by 6 bases, leaving 17 bases between them. The CDR3 totals 17 residues. This chain's CDR3 is CASSQSLISYLAGELFF. DNA for the CDR3: TGCGCCAGCAGTCAATCGCTGATTAGCTACCTCGCCGGGGAGCTGTTTTTT.

This clone has only a few counts. V gene TRBV7-3 combines with J gene TRBJ2-2; D remains unclear. Trimming took off 6 bases at V and 4 bases at J, with 15 bases between the two ends. Germline values: CDR1 SGHTA, CDR2 FQGTGA. The CDR3 sequence is 15 residues long. The CDR3 region is CASRLLSVGTGELFF. CDR3 sequence (DNA): TGTGCCAGCAGACTCCTATCCGTTGGCACCGGGGAGCTGTTTTTT.

CDR3 nucleotides: TGTGCCAGCAGCTTAGCGCGGGAAGAGACCCAGTACTTC. Translation gives CASSLAREETQYF. The chain links TRBV7-3 to TRBJ2-5, with D perhaps matching TRBD2 (5 bases). The germline V and J ends were trimmed by 2 bases and 3 bases, with 7 bases remaining between them. This CDR3 is built from 13 residues. In germline, CDR1 is SGHTA, CDR2 FQGTGA.

This clone came up a few times. The gene calls are TRBV18 and TRBJ2-1; 14 nucleotides line up with TRBD2. The CDR3 spans 16 residues. CDR1 is KGHSH and CDR2 is LQKENI in the germline V gene. Unmatched junction bases numbered 8, after V lost 4 bases and J lost 9 bases. CDR3 sequence: CASSLLGLAGVPEQFF. CDR3 DNA sequence: TGTGCCAGCTCACTACTGGGACTAGCGGGAGTGCCTGAGCAGTTCTTC.

The J gene is TRBJ2-1, the V gene TRBV7-2, with D unclear. The ends were cut back, 2 bases at V and 0 bases at J, with 5 bases in the middle. Germline CDR1 SGHTA, CDR2 FQGNSA. The CDR3 length is 14 residues. The CDR3 DNA follows: TGTGCCAGCAGCTTACTCTCCTCCTACAATGAGCAGTTCTTC. The encoded protein is CASSLLSSYNEQFF.

V and J are TRBV4-2 and TRBJ2-3; weak D call: TRBD2 (5 bases). Trimming left V 5 bases short and J 6 bases short, with 15 bases between. The CDR3 loop spans 14 amino acids. Germline loops: CDR1 LGHNA, CDR2 YNFKEQ. CDR3 sequence (DNA): TGTGCCAGCAGCTTGGGAGCCCGCGGTGATACGCAGTATTTT. Translation: CASSLGARGDTQYF.

The J gene is TRBJ2-1, the V gene TRBV5-1; 7 positions agree with TRBD1. There are 14 residues in the CDR3. The V segment lost 0 bases and the J segment 3 bases; nucleotides outside the gene matches: 0. Germline V gene sequence: CDR1 SGHRS, CDR2 YFSETQ. The chain's CDR3 is CASSLGTGYNEQFF. CDR3 nucleotides: TGCGCCAGCAGCTTGGGGACAGGCTACAATGAGCAGTTCTTC.

This clone was found a few times. This chain connects TRBV18 to TRBJ2-1, with 7 positions matching TRBD2. V shed 5 bases and J 9 bases; nucleotides not matched to a gene: 16. The CDR3 contains 16 residues. Per germline, CDR1 KGHSH and CDR2 LQKENI. This CDR3 reads CASSSISVGEGREQFF. In DNA form, the CDR3 reads TGTGCCAGCTCATCTATTAGCGTGGGGGAGGGCCGTGAGCAGTTCTTC.

The chain links TRBV4-2 to TRBJ2-7; 7 positions agree with TRBD2. This CDR3 is built from 13 residues. Unmatched junction bases numbered 7, after V lost 8 bases and J lost 3 bases. The V gene's germline CDR1 is LGHNA and CDR2 YNFKEQ. The CDR3 is CASSREDHYEQYF. CDR3 DNA sequence: TGTGCCAGCTCTCGGGAGGACCACTACGAGCAGTACTTC.